This is a list of T cell receptor beta chains from one sample in a study of cytomegalovirus exposure and HLA in healthy donors. Generated by immunoSEQ multiplex PCR, the TCRdb table keeps only in-frame clones and is missing some. The data show around 300,000 clones, 80% to 90% seen once. The sequenced sample consisted of PBMCs. The receptors shown here come from a young woman in good health and CMV-seronegative. Both conserved end residues are part of each CDR3. Fields, in order: V gene, J gene, clone size, D gene, CDR3 length, CDR3 DNA, CDR3 protein. A D gene is named only where the DNA matches it firmly. Size values are once, few and many counts, or a class for expanded clones, and some rows have none.

TRBV4-1	TRBJ2-2	NA	NA	14	TGCGCCAGCAGCCAAGGACAGAACACCGGGGAGCTGTTTTTT	CASSQGQNTGELFF
TRBV7-2	TRBJ1-1	NA	NA	16	TGTGCCAGCAGCTTAGTAGGTGGGCAGGGTAACACTGAAGCTTTCTTT	CASSLVGGQGNTEAFF
TRBV19	TRBJ1-2	NA	NA	16	TGTGCCAGTATCGCGGTTGACGCAGGGGCGAACTATGGCTACACCTTC	CASIAVDAGANYGYTF
TRBV6-5	TRBJ1-5	few	NA	15	TGTGCCAGCAGGCGAGACAGGTGGAGCAATCAGCCCCAGCATTTT	CASRRDRWSNQPQHF
TRBV7-9	TRBJ2-4	NA	NA	15	TGTGCCAGCAGCGTAGATCTACTAGCCAAAAACATTCAGTACTTC	CASSVDLLAKNIQYF
TRBV6-1	TRBJ2-2	many	TRBD1	15	TGTGCCAGCATCACCGGGACAGGGGACACCGGGGAGCTGTTTTTT	CASITGTGDTGELFF
TRBV5-6	TRBJ1-1	NA	NA	14	TGTGCCAGCAGCCTAGAATCCGGGAACACTGAAGCTTTCTTT	CASSLESGNTEAFF
TRBV5-1	TRBJ1-1	NA	TRBD1	16	TGCGCCAGCAGGGAAGGACAGGGGATTGGGAACACTGAAGCTTTCTTT	CASREGQGIGNTEAFF
TRBV4-2	TRBJ2-7	NA	TRBD2	16	TGTGCCAGCAGCCAAGAGGATCAGCGGGGATCCTACGAGCAGTACTTC	CASSQEDQRGSYEQYF
TRBV30	TRBJ1-2	once	NA	11	TGTGCCTGGAAAACGGGCTATGGCTACACCTTC	CAWKTGYGYTF
TRBV4-3	TRBJ1-2	few	NA	15	TGCGCCAGCAGCCAAGATAGCCTTTCTAACTATGGCTACACCTTC	CASSQDSLSNYGYTF
TRBV6-1	TRBJ2-5	NA	TRBD1	13	TGTGCCAGCAGTGAAGGGGGACAGGGTGCCCAGTACTTC	CASSEGGQGAQYF
TRBV7-2	TRBJ2-5	NA	NA	16	TGTGCCAGCAGCTTAGCGTGGGCCGGCACCCAAGAGACCCAGTACTTC	CASSLAWAGTQETQYF
TRBV5-1	TRBJ1-5	NA	NA	15	TGCGCCAGCAGTTTGACAGGCAGTAGCAATCAGCCCCAGCATTTT	CASSLTGSSNQPQHF
TRBV7-6	TRBJ2-3	few	NA	13	TGTGCCAGCAGCTTGGTAACCGGAGATACGCAGTATTTT	CASSLVTGDTQYF
TRBV29-1	TRBJ1-1	NA	NA	12	TGCAGCGCCCACCTCACCTTGAGTGAAGCTTTCTTT	CSAHLTLSEAFF
TRBV28	TRBJ2-1	NA	TRBD2	15	TGTGCCAGCAGTTTGGCCGGACTAGCGGGGGGAACATGGTTCTTC	CASSLAGLAGGTWFF
TRBV5-4	TRBJ2-1	NA	NA	15	TGTGCCAGCAGCTTGGTAGAGGACTTGTACAATGAGCAGTTCTTC	CASSLVEDLYNEQFF
TRBV4-1	TRBJ2-3	NA	TRBD1	16	TGCGCCAGCAGCCAATCAGGGGGCCGGAGCACAGATACGCAGTATTTT	CASSQSGGRSTDTQYF
TRBV14	TRBJ1-5	NA	TRBD1	16	TGTGCCAGCAGCCAAGGAGACAGGGCTGGCAATCAGCCCCAGCATTTT	CASSQGDRAGNQPQHF
TRBV6-6	TRBJ2-2	once	TRBD2	15	TGTGCCAGCAGTTACGCGGGGGGCGGCACCGGGGAGCTGTTTTTT	CASSYAGGGTGELFF
TRBV19	TRBJ2-2	NA	TRBD1	14	TGTGCCAGTAGTATACAGGGGGCGGGCGGGGAGCTGTTTTTT	CASSIQGAGGELFF
TRBV28	TRBJ1-2	NA	TRBD1	15	TGTGCCAGCAGTTTATTATCAGGGGGGAACTATGGCTACACCTTC	CASSLLSGGNYGYTF
TRBV29-1	TRBJ1-5	few	NA	15	TGCAGCGTTGGGGAGGGGTTTTTGGGGAATCAGCCCCAGCATTTT	CSVGEGFLGNQPQHF
TRBV28	TRBJ1-2	few	TRBD1	16	TGTGCCAGCAGTTTAGGCACCGACAGGGGCCTTTATGGCTACACCTTC	CASSLGTDRGLYGYTF
TRBV18	TRBJ1-2	NA	NA	14	TGTGCCAGCTCTCCGGACAGAGCTAACTATGGCTACACCTTC	CASSPDRANYGYTF
TRBV2	TRBJ2-1	NA	TRBD2	13	TGTGCCAGCAGTAACCTAGCGGGGAATGAGCAGTTCTTC	CASSNLAGNEQFF
TRBV10-1	TRBJ2-7	few	NA	14	TGCGCCAGCAGTGATAGCTACGCCCATTACGAGCAGTACTTC	CASSDSYAHYEQYF
TRBV11-2	TRBJ2-1	NA	NA	14	TGTGCCAGCAGCCCGCGGGACAGATACAATGAGCAGTTCTTC	CASSPRDRYNEQFF
TRBV13	TRBJ2-7	NA	NA	14	TGTGCCAGCAGCCCCGGGGTAGCGGCCTACGAGCAGTACTTC	CASSPGVAAYEQYF
TRBV11-2	TRBJ1-2	NA	NA	16	TGTGCCAGCAGCTTAATTGGGTCCGCGGGGAACTATGGCTACACCTTC	CASSLIGSAGNYGYTF
TRBV27	TRBJ2-3	NA	TRBD2	16	TGTGCCAGCAGTCCAGGAGCGGGAGACTACACAGATACGCAGTATTTT	CASSPGAGDYTDTQYF
TRBV28	TRBJ2-6	NA	NA	16	TGTGCCAGCAGAACCGGGACACAAGCTGGGGCCAACGTCCTGACTTTC	CASRTGTQAGANVLTF
TRBV9	TRBJ2-7	NA	TRBD2	16	TGTGCCAGCAGCGTAGCTTGGGGAGGGACCAACTACGAGCAGTACTTC	CASSVAWGGTNYEQYF
TRBV5-1	TRBJ2-1	NA	TRBD2	16	TGCGCCAGCAGCAGGGGGCTAGCGGGATCCTACAATGAGCAGTTCTTC	CASSRGLAGSYNEQFF